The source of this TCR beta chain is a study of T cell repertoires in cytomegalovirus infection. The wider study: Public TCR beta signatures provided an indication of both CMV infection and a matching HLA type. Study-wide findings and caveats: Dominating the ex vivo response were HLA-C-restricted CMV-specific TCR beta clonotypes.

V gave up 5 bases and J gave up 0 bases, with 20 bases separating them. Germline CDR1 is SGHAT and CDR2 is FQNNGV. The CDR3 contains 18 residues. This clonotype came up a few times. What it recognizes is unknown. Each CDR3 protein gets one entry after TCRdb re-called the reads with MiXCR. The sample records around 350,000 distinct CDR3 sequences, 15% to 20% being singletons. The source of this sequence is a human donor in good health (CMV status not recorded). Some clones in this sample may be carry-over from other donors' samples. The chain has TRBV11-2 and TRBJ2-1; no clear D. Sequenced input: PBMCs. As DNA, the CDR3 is TGTGCCAGCAGCGCACGGCCAGGCCCTAGGAGCTCCTACAATGAGCAGTTCTTC. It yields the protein CASSARPGPRSSYNEQFF.